These T cell receptor beta chains were read from a single sample in a study of T cells in Graves' hyperthyroidism and ophthalmopathy. A single record per CDR3 protein comes from TCRdb applying MiXCR to the multiplex PCR reads. The sample carries about 200,000 distinct CDR3 sequences, 17% recorded once. Sequencing was carried out using blood. The source of these receptors is a woman in her 50s with Graves' hyperthyroidism. Both conserved end residues are part of each CDR3. Each record gives: V gene, clone size, J gene, D gene, CDR3 protein, CDR3 DNA. The D gene is left open where the match is weak. Not all rows give a size; the values are once, few, many and, for expanded clones, a class.

TRBV12-5	NA	TRBJ2-2	NA	CASGLNGPHGGGELFF	TGTGCTAGTGGTCTCAACGGGCCCCACGGGGGCGGGGAGCTGTTTTTT
TRBV12-3/TRBV12-4	many	TRBJ1-1	NA	CASSYQGLGVWTEAFF	TGTGCCAGCAGTTACCAGGGCCTGGGGGTTTGGACTGAAGCTTTCTTT
TRBV28	few	TRBJ2-7	NA	CASSLYPPSPGAEQYF	TGTGCCAGCAGTTTATACCCCCCCTCTCCAGGGGCCGAGCAGTACTTC
TRBV19	few	TRBJ1-2	NA	CASSIQDRPNYGYTF	TGTGCCAGTAGTATCCAGGACAGACCTAACTATGGCTACACCTTC
TRBV3-1	few	TRBJ2-7	TRBD1	CASSQRDRGYEQYF	TGTGCCAGCAGCCAGCGGGACAGGGGCTACGAGCAGTACTTC
TRBV12-3/TRBV12-4	few	TRBJ1-3	NA	CASSRRRSLEAAAGNTIYF	TGTGCCAGCAGTCGACGGAGATCGTTGGAGGCGGCGGCTGGAAACACCATATATTTT
TRBV3-1	NA	TRBJ2-5	NA	CASSQAAPPWTQYF	TGTGCCAGCAGCCAGGCAGCACCCCCATGGACCCAGTACTTC
TRBV3-1	NA	TRBJ1-2	NA	CASSSINMQWIGYTF	TGTGCCAGCAGCTCTATAAACATGCAATGGATTGGCTACACCTTC
TRBV3-1	NA	TRBJ2-7	NA	CASSFSELTTYEQYF	TGTGCCAGCAGCTTCTCCGAGCTTACCACCTACGAGCAGTACTTC
TRBV6-1	many	TRBJ2-7	TRBD1	CASNQRGQSSYEQYF	TGTGCCAGCAATCAGAGGGGGCAAAGCTCCTACGAGCAGTACTTC
TRBV20-1	few	TRBJ2-5	TRBD2	CSAKGTSGRQEAQYF	TGCAGTGCTAAAGGGACTAGCGGGAGACAAGAGGCCCAGTACTTC
TRBV7-8	few	TRBJ1-5	NA	CASSLVAGAGQPQHF	TGTGCCAGCAGCTTAGTAGCGGGGGCCGGGCAGCCCCAGCATTTT
TRBV12-5	NA	TRBJ2-2	NA	CASGSNTGELFF	TGTGCTAGTGGTTCCAACACCGGGGAGCTGTTTTTT
TRBV20-1	many	TRBJ2-1	NA	CSAPRGSYNEQFF	TGCAGTGCGCCCCGGGGGTCCTACAATGAGCAGTTCTTC
TRBV5-1	few	TRBJ2-2	TRBD2	CASSVGLAGDLANTGELFF	TGCGCCAGCAGCGTTGGGCTAGCGGGAGACCTCGCGAACACCGGGGAGCTGTTTTTT
TRBV12-3/TRBV12-4	NA	TRBJ1-1	NA	CASRLVRGTEAFF	TGTGCCAGCAGGTTAGTCAGGGGCACTGAAGCTTTCTTT
TRBV30	many	TRBJ1-2	NA	CAWGVNYGYTF	TGTGCCTGGGGGGTTAACTATGGCTACACCTTC
TRBV14	few	TRBJ2-1	TRBD2	CASSPWTWAGGANEQFF	TGTGCCAGCAGCCCGTGGACGTGGGCGGGGGGGGCCAATGAGCAGTTCTTC
TRBV7-9	many	TRBJ2-7	TRBD1	CASSFLDRDYEQYF	TGTGCCAGCAGCTTTCTCGACAGGGACTACGAGCAGTACTTC
TRBV11-3	NA	TRBJ2-1	TRBD2	CASSWVGGGGEQFF	TGTGCCAGCAGCTGGGTCGGGGGGGGCGGTGAGCAGTTCTTC
TRBV7-9	NA	TRBJ1-2	NA	CASSLEGSGRYGYTF	TGTGCCAGCAGCTTAGAGGGTTCCGGACGCTATGGCTACACCTTC
TRBV11-3	many	TRBJ1-1	NA	CASQVSSDMNTEAFF	TGTGCCAGCCAGGTGTCCTCGGACATGAACACTGAAGCTTTCTTT
TRBV6-1	many	TRBJ1-1	NA	CASSETRGGNTEAFF	TGTGCCAGCAGTGAAACCAGGGGAGGGAACACTGAAGCTTTCTTT
TRBV5-4	NA	TRBJ2-7	NA	CASSPSTSGEQYF	TGTGCCAGCAGCCCCAGTACCAGCGGGGAGCAGTACTTC
TRBV2	NA	TRBJ2-7	NA	CASSDRVTYEQYF	TGTGCCAGCAGTGACAGGGTCACCTACGAGCAGTACTTC
TRBV6-1	many	TRBJ2-5	TRBD1	CASARTGVKETQYF	TGTGCCAGCGCACGGACAGGGGTTAAAGAGACCCAGTACTTC
TRBV5-1	few	TRBJ2-2	NA	CASSFGNNDWGTGELFF	TGCGCCAGCAGCTTTGGGAACAATGACTGGGGCACCGGGGAGCTGTTTTTT
TRBV24-1	NA	TRBJ2-2	NA	CAARGVGNTGELFF	TGTGCCGCTAGGGGGGTCGGGAACACCGGGGAGCTGTTTTTT
TRBV30	many	TRBJ2-3	TRBD2	CAWIAGMSTDTQYF	TGTGCCTGGATAGCGGGGATGAGCACAGATACGCAGTATTTT
TRBV30	NA	TRBJ1-4	NA	CAWSREKLFF	TGTGCCTGGAGTCGTGAGAAACTGTTTTTT
TRBV2	NA	TRBJ2-1	TRBD2	CASSEPLAGERNEQFF	TGTGCCAGCAGTGAACCGCTAGCGGGGGAGCGGAATGAGCAGTTCTTC
TRBV18	many	TRBJ1-2	TRBD1	CASSPPTGSSYTF	TGTGCCAGCTCACCACCGACAGGGAGTAGCTACACCTTC
TRBV6-1	once	TRBJ2-5	TRBD1	CASSRMGQGASETQYF	TGTGCCAGCAGCCGAATGGGACAGGGGGCTTCAGAGACCCAGTACTTC
TRBV19	NA	TRBJ1-1	NA	CASSISTGLVNTEAFF	TGTGCCAGTAGTATATCGACAGGTCTGGTGAACACTGAAGCTTTCTTT
TRBV11-2	many	TRBJ1-2	NA	CASSLSGGRTGYTF	TGTGCCAGCAGCCTCTCGGGAGGGAGGACTGGCTACACCTTC
TRBV28	many	TRBJ1-2	NA	CASSSPGLYDGYTF	TGTGCCAGCAGTTCCCCGGGTCTATACGATGGCTACACCTTC
TRBV5-6	many	TRBJ2-5	TRBD1	CASSPGTGNSETQYF	TGTGCCAGCAGCCCCGGGACAGGGAATTCGGAGACCCAGTACTTC
TRBV19	NA	TRBJ1-4	NA	CASKRDGGVGKLFF	TGTGCCAGTAAACGGGACGGCGGGGTTGGAAAACTGTTTTTT
TRBV7-3	many	TRBJ2-1	TRBD2	CASSSHSGSTNEQFF	TGTGCCAGCAGCTCACATAGCGGGAGCACGAATGAGCAGTTCTTC
TRBV7-3	few	TRBJ2-2	NA	CASRRTNAAGELFF	TGTGCCAGCAGGAGGACTAACGCCGCCGGGGAGCTGTTTTTT
TRBV7-8	many	TRBJ1-5	TRBD1	CASSQRAGQGVQPQHF	TGTGCCAGCAGCCAAAGGGCGGGACAGGGGGTTCAGCCCCAGCATTTT
TRBV2	many	TRBJ1-2	TRBD1	CATARQGIWYGYTF	TGTGCCACCGCCAGACAGGGGATTTGGTATGGCTACACCTTC